This entry is about one T cell receptor beta chain. Assay: immunoSEQ multiplex PCR; the TCRdb copy retains only in-frame clones and omits some. Here the sample spans about 24,000 clones, about three quarters being singletons. This sample was taken from a study of T cell clones after liver transplantation. V lost 1 base to trimming and J lost 10 bases, with 13 bases between them. The CDR3 sequence is 14 residues long. Germline loops: CDR1 LGHNA, CDR2 YSLEER. The sequencing here drew on CD4+ T cells from blood, taken before liver transplant. The receptor comes from a human donor who received a liver transplant. The chain joins TRBV4-3 to TRBJ2-2; D remains ambiguous. The CDR3 here is CASSQGGFKEELFF. CDR3 DNA sequence: TGCGCCAGCAGCCAAGGGGGTTTTAAAGAGGAGCTGTTTTTT.